The T cell receptor beta chain under discussion was sequenced for a study of TIL therapy for anti-PD-1-resistant metastatic lung cancer. Study-wide context: Patients then received nivolumab; progressors got lymphodepletion, TIL and IL-2. Tumors had a median PD-L1 proportion score of 5% to 6.5%.

Specified time point: pre-treatment sample, taken before nivolumab and TIL therapy. Stage 4 NSCLC adults joined between October 2017 and 2020. CDR1 and CDR2 from the germline V gene are GTSNPN and SVGIG (reference sequence). V dropped 3 bases and J dropped 4; count of bases not matched to a gene: 2. The CDR3 consists of 13 residues. Study-level findings and limits: The cohort had more treatment-naive, never-smoker and oncogene-addicted patients than typical.

The immunoSEQ assay was v3. TCRdb's copy holds only in-frame clones and misses some; the assay was immunoSEQ multiplex PCR. In the table there are some 60,000 clones, around 79% of which are singletons. This clone was observed once. Antigen: not known. This receptor was identified in a person aged 25-80 years with non-small cell lung cancer. This chain links TRBV30 with TRBJ1-4; TRBD1 agrees at 7 bases. The sequencing here drew on blood, taken at baseline. The CDR3 region has the DNA TGTGCCTGGAGCCAGGGGGATAATGAAAAACTGTTTTTT. Its translation is CAWSQGDNEKLFF.